One and the same sample provided the 20 T cell receptor beta chains below, sequenced in a study of CD8+ T cells in alopecia areata. Sequencing used cDNA as its template, made by extracting RNA and reverse transcribing it. Clones were sequenced by immunoSEQ multiplex PCR, and TCRdb holds only the in-frame ones, with some missing. The table lists around 290,000 clones, with no singletons. The pooled cutaneous lymph node cells were sorted using several markers (CD4, CD8alpha, NKG2D, NKG2ACE and others). The material sequenced was CD4+ T cells sorted from a lymph node. The origin of the receptors is a C3H/HeJ mouse with alopecia areata. Strain haplotype at MHC: H2-k.

Comments on this clone: Gene and germline names: mouse. The CDR3 goes on 4 residues after the read ends, and that part is filled in from the germline J gene. The chain employs TRBV13-3 and TRBJ2-7; 8 nucleotides match TRBD1. Trimming cost V 3 bases and J 2 bases; bases outside gene matches: 4. Germline V gene data show CDR1 as NNHDY and CDR2 as SYVADS. This CDR3 has 14 residues. CDR3 residues: CASSVRDRTYEQYF. Partial CDR3 DNA: TGTGCCAGCAGTGTCCGGGACAGGACCTAT.

A word on this clone: Germline and genes here are mouse. The read ends 4 residues early relative to the CDR3; the germline J gene fills the gap. V and J are TRBV19 and TRBJ2-4, with unresolved D. Germline CDR1 is FNHDT and CDR2 is SITEND (reference sequence). V lost 5 bases and J lost 0, with 7 bases in between. CDR3 length equals 13 residues. The sequenced part of the CDR3 DNA is TGTGCCAGCAGACCTACTAGTCAAAAC. Residues: CASRPTSQN. In full, the CDR3 is CASRPTSQNTLYF.

For this clone: Germline and genes: mouse. The CDR3 extends 4 residues past the end of the read, so its final part is completed from the germline J gene. This rearrangement joins TRBV13-2 to TRBJ1-1; possibly TRBD1 for D (5 bases). V lost 9 bases to trimming and J lost 1 base, with 10 bases between them. The CDR3 spans 12 residues. Germline values: CDR1 NNHNN, CDR2 SYGAGS (reference sequence). The CDR3 protein is CATWGRNTEVFF. The sequenced CDR3 bases are TGTGCCACATGGGGGAGAAACACA.

In regard to this clone: Mouse gene names and germline throughout. From the germline J gene comes the end of the CDR3, since the read stops 4 residues before it. This rearrangement joins TRBV19 to TRBJ2-2; D not certain. V lost 5 bases, J lost 0 bases, and 11 bases lay in between. CDR1 and CDR2 from the germline V gene are FNHDT and SITEND (reference sequence). The CDR3 has 15 residues. This CDR3 reads CASSTNSANTGQLYF. The covered CDR3 bases are TGTGCCAGCAGCACCAACAGCGCAAACACCGGG. The full variable domain, with the rest looked up from reference TRBV19 and TRBJ2-2, is GGIITQTPKFLIGQEGQKLTLKCQQNFNHDTMYWYRQDSGKGLRLIYYSITENDLQKGDLSEGYDASREKKSSFSLTVTSAQKNEMAVFLCASSTNSANTGQLYFGEGSKLTVL.

This clone has a handful of counts. Genes here carry mouse names. Read sequence stops 4 residues before the CDR3 end, and the germline J gene provides the missing end. The chain carries TRBV13-1 and TRBJ2-1; 7 bases are shared with TRBD1. Germline CDR1 and CDR2: NSHNY and SYGAGN. The CDR3 is 15 residues long. V dropped 1 base and J dropped 5; count of bases not matched to a gene: 6. The part of the CDR3 DNA that was read is TGTGCCAGCAGTGATCTCGACAGGGCGAATGCT. Translation: CASSDLDRANA. The whole CDR3 sequence is CASSDLDRANAEQFF.

A few counts support this clone. The gene names here belong to mouse. The CDR3 end falls 4 residues outside the read, so it is completed with the germline J gene. The chain has TRBV19 and TRBJ2-5, with D possibly being TRBD2 (7 bases). CDR1 is FNHDT and CDR2 is SITEND in the germline V gene (reference sequence). The CDR3 extends over 14 amino acids. V was pared by 5 bases and J by 2 bases, with 12 bases between. This CDR3 reads CASRARGAQDTQYF. The sequenced CDR3 bases are TGTGCCAGCAGGGCTCGGGGGGCCCAAGAC.

Turning to this clone: Gene names follow the mouse nomenclature. The read halts 4 residues ahead of the CDR3 end, with the missing end drawn from the germline J gene. V and J are TRBV2 and TRBJ2-5, with D possibly TRBD2 on 6 matching bases. CDR1 is LGHNA, CDR2 YSYQKL, per germline. The V end lost 1 base, the J end lost 2 bases, and 7 bases lay between the germline ends. This CDR3 spans 14 amino acids. The CDR3 reads CASSQAGVQDTQYF. Incomplete CDR3 DNA: TGTGCCAGCAGCCAAGCTGGGGTCCAAGAC.

This clone came up a few times. The gene names here belong to mouse. The read terminates 4 residues ahead of where the CDR3 ends, so the germline J gene completes it. Other DNA sequences of this sample code for an identical CDR3. J is TRBJ1-1 and V is TRBV13-2; no definite D call. The CDR3 has 14 residues. Trimming removed 0 bases from V and 1 base from J, with 7 bases in between. CDR1 NNHNN and CDR2 SYGAGS come from the germline V gene (reference sequence). CDR3 DNA, as far as it was read: TGTGCCAGCGGTGATGCAGCAGGGAACACA. Protein: CASGDAAGNT. The complete CDR3 sequence is CASGDAAGNTEVFF.

For this clone: Genes here carry mouse names. The sequence runs out 4 residues before the end of the CDR3; the remainder is reconstructed from the germline J gene. V and J are TRBV19 and TRBJ2-2; 7 nucleotides align to TRBD1. The germline V gene encodes CDR1 FNHDT and CDR2 SITEND (reference sequence). The CDR3 length is 15 residues. J was trimmed by 0 bases and V by 3 bases; bases with no gene match: 2. Partial CDR3 DNA: TGTGCCAGCAGTACGGGACAGTCAAACACCGGG. This translates into CASSTGQSNTG. The entire CDR3 is CASSTGQSNTGQLYF.

This clone was counted between two and nine times. The gene names given are mouse names. The read ends 4 residues early relative to the CDR3; the germline J gene fills the gap. The V gene is TRBV13-2, the J gene TRBJ2-1; the match to TRBD1 covers 10 bases. Germline trimming cut 2 bases from V and 0 bases from J; bases unmatched to any gene: 5. CDR1 and CDR2 (germline): NNHNN, SYGAGS (reference sequence). There are 17 residues in the CDR3. The CDR3 sequence is CASGDYDRGHNYAEQFF. Incomplete CDR3 DNA: TGTGCCAGCGGTGACTATGACAGGGGGCATAACTATGCT.

Worth noting for this clone: Genes here carry mouse names. The part of the CDR3 DNA that was read is TGTGCCAGCAGTAGCGGGGGGGGCGAAGAA. Protein product: CASSSGGGEE. The entire CDR3 is CASSSGGGEETLYF. The chain joins TRBV19 to TRBJ2-3; 8 bases line up with TRBD2. The observed sequence ends 4 residues before the CDR3 terminus, with the missing tail filled in from the germline J gene. The CDR3 runs 14 residues. Looked up from germline, CDR1 is FNHDT and CDR2 is SITEND (reference sequence).

Worth noting for this clone: Gene names are the mouse ones. Read data end 4 residues before the CDR3 end; the end is taken from the germline J gene. The rearrangement joins TRBV19 to TRBJ2-1; 9 nucleotides align to TRBD1. With V trimmed by 5 bases and J by 6 bases, 0 bases remained unmatched. Germline V lookup: CDR1 FNHDT, CDR2 SITEND (reference sequence). The CDR3 spans 12 residues. CDR3: CASRQGAAEQFF. The part of the CDR3 DNA that was read is TGTGCCAGCAGACAGGGGGCTGCT.

This clone showed up just a few times. The listed genes are named as in mouse. Coverage ceases 4 residues before the CDR3 finishes, and the germline J gene fills in the end. The V gene is TRBV31, the J gene TRBJ2-7; 10 bases are a match to TRBD2. Germline values: CDR1 GKSSPN, CDR2 SITVG. This CDR3 is 13 amino acids long. The CDR3 spells CAWRGTGEYEQYF. CDR3 bases read: TGTGCCTGGAGAGGGACTGGGGAGTAT. The full variable domain, rest sourced from reference TRBV31 and TRBJ2-7, is AQTIHQWPVAEIKAVGSPLSLGCTIKGKSSPNLYWYWQATGGTLQQLFYSITVGQVESVVQLNLSASRPKDDQFILSTEKLLLSHSGFYLCAWRGTGEYEQYFGPGTRLTVL.

Turning to this clone: The gene symbols are mouse symbols. From the germline J gene comes the end of the CDR3, since the read stops 3 residues before it. The chain uses TRBV13-2 and TRBJ1-6; 8 bases fit TRBD1. TRBJ1-6 is flagged as an ORF with uncertain function. The CDR3 has 14 residues. Trimming at V came to 5 bases and at J to 5 bases, leaving 3 bases not matched to a gene. The germline CDR1 and CDR2 sequences are NNHNN and SYGAGS (reference sequence). The CDR3: CASGGQGNNSPLYF. The CDR3 DNA, read in part, is TGTGCCAGCGGAGGACAGGGAAATAATTCGCCC.

This clone showed up just a few times. The gene names here belong to mouse. The read terminates 4 residues before the CDR3 end, so the remaining end is supplied by the germline J gene. This chain joins TRBV13-2 and TRBJ2-7, with D maybe TRBD2 (7 bases). The germline V gene encodes CDR1 NNHNN and CDR2 SYGAGS (reference sequence). This CDR3 contains 15 residues. CDR3 bases read: TGTGCCAGCGGTGATGGAGGGGGGCGCCAGTAT. Translated, it gives CASGDGGGRQY. The whole CDR3 sequence reads CASGDGGGRQYEQYF.

This clone was counted a few times. Mouse gene names and germline throughout. The read ends 4 residues shy of where the CDR3 ends; the end is completed using the germline J gene. The identical CDR3 is also encoded by other nucleotide sequences in the sample. The chain couples TRBV19 to TRBJ2-3; D remains ambiguous. V was pared by 2 bases and J by 0 bases, with 7 bases between. The CDR3 is made up of 14 amino acids. Looked up from germline, CDR1 is FNHDT and CDR2 is SITEND (reference sequence). Incomplete CDR3 DNA: TGTGCCAGCAGTATTTCAGCTAGTGCAGAA. This gives the protein CASSISASAE. The complete CDR3 protein is CASSISASAETLYF.

Notes on this clone: Genes and germline are mouse. From the germline J gene comes the end of the CDR3, since the read stops 4 residues before it. This chain joins TRBV2 and TRBJ2-5; TRBD2 matches 9 bases. Germline V gives CDR1 LGHNA, CDR2 YSYQKL. The CDR3 is made up of 14 amino acids. CDR3 bases read: TGTGCCAGCAGCCGGACTGGGGAAGGAGAC. Amino acids: CASSRTGEGD. The entire CDR3 is CASSRTGEGDTQYF. The full variable domain, with the rest looked up from reference TRBV2 and TRBJ2-5, is DPKIIQKPKYLVAVTGSEKILICEQYLGHNAMYWYRQSAKKPLEFMFSYSYQKLMDNQTASSRFQPQSSKKNHLDLQITALKPDDSATYFCASSRTGEGDTQYFGPGTRLLVL.

Notes on this clone: All gene names here are mouse names. Coverage ceases 4 residues before the CDR3 finishes, and the germline J gene fills in the end. V and J are TRBV13-3 and TRBJ2-7, with 10 positions matching TRBD2. Germline V gene lookup returns CDR1 NNHDY and CDR2 SYVADS. The CDR3 runs 14 residues. The CDR3 is CASSDMTGGYEQYF. The part of the CDR3 DNA that was read is TGTGCCAGCAGTGATATGACTGGGGGGTAT.

There are a few counts of this clone. A much larger clone is a single base away; this may be a read error. The listed genes are named as in mouse. The read comes to an end 4 residues before the CDR3 does, leaving the germline J gene to fill in the end. Other DNA sequences from this sample encode an identical CDR3 as well. The rearrangement uses TRBV13-1 and TRBJ2-2, with 7 bases identical to TRBD1. The CDR3 contains 15 residues. Germline V CDR1 and CDR2: NSHNY, SYGAGN. Germline trimming cut 5 bases from V and 0 bases from J; bases unmatched to any gene: 4. CDR3 DNA (partial): TGTGCCAGCAGCCTGGGACAGACAAACACCGGG. This codes for CASSLGQTNTG. The complete CDR3 sequence is CASSLGQTNTGQLYF.

This clone was seen at least ten times. Any gene name here is a mouse gene name. The read stops 4 residues short of the end of the CDR3; the missing end is completed from the germline J gene. Other nucleotide sequences from this sample produce the same CDR3. The V call is TRBV13-1, the J call TRBJ2-3; D is possibly TRBD2 (6 bases). V lost 7 bases to trimming and J lost 0 bases, with 9 bases between them. Germline CDR1 reads NSHNY; CDR2 reads SYGAGN. CDR3 length: 13 residues. The part of the CDR3 DNA that was read is TGTGCCAGCTCTGGGACTAGTGCAGAA. Translated: CASSGTSAE. The full-length CDR3 reads as CASSGTSAETLYF.